These 13 T cell receptor beta chains share one sample of origin, sequenced in a study of CD8 T cells in ankylosing spondylitis. TCRdb used MiXCR to reprocess the 5' RACE reads, holding one entry per CDR3 protein. The data show approximately 260,000 distinct CDR3 sequences, more than 15% seen once. Sequencing used blood, either unsorted or a sorted T cell fraction (not recorded which). Every receptor here comes from a male donor with ankylosing spondylitis or in good health (not recorded which).

The gene calls are TRBV4-1 and TRBJ2-5, with a tentative D call TRBD1 (6 bases). V was shortened by 1 base and J by 2 bases, with 14 bases between the two germline ends. Germline CDR1 and CDR2: MGHRA and YSYEKL. The CDR3 extends over 16 amino acids. The CDR3 DNA reads as TGCGCCAGCAGCCAAGTACAGGGTGAGGGTCAAGAGACCCAGTACTTC. Translation: CASSQVQGEGQETQYF.

This clonotype was observed at least ten times. The chain joins TRBV5-1 to TRBJ1-1; maybe TRBD1 (6 bases). V was cut by 0 bases and J by 4 bases, with 19 bases left in between. Germline V lookup: CDR1 SGHRS, CDR2 YFSETQ. This CDR3 is 17 amino acids long. CDR3: CASSLGQVLIGVTEAFF. CDR3 nucleotides: TGCGCCAGCAGCTTGGGACAGGTGCTGATCGGAGTCACTGAAGCTTTCTTT.

This clonotype appeared many times. CDR3 bases: TGTGCCAGCAGCCCTCCTTCTAGGGCTCACCGGGGCGAGCAGTACTTC. Translation: CASSPPSRAHRGEQYF. The V and J genes are TRBV9 and TRBJ2-7; tentatively, D is TRBD2 (5 bases). This CDR3 contains 16 residues. The germline CDR1 and CDR2 sequences are SGDLS and YYNGEE. V was trimmed by 4 bases and J by 6 bases, leaving 23 bases between them.

This clonotype was seen more than once but under ten times. Being one base from a much bigger clone, this may be a read error. The chain couples TRBV27 to TRBJ2-7, with 7 bases that match TRBD2. J was trimmed by 2 bases and V by 2 bases; bases with no gene match: 3. In germline, CDR1 is MNHEY, CDR2 SMNVEV (reference sequence). The CDR3 runs 14 residues. CDR3 sequence (DNA): TGTGCCAGCAGTTTAGCGGCGGGAGCCTACGAGCAGTACTTC. Translated, it gives CASSLAAGAYEQYF.

This clonotype ranks as medium-sized (0.01 to 0.1%). The chain carries TRBV28 and TRBJ2-1, with D uncertain. CDR3 size: 11 residues. V was pared by 5 bases and J by 5 bases, with 4 bases between. In germline, CDR1 is MDHEN, CDR2 SYDVKM. This CDR3 is CASSPHNEQFF. The CDR3 bases are TGTGCCAGCAGTCCTCACAATGAGCAGTTCTTC.

The gene calls are TRBV4-3 and TRBJ2-3, with TRBD2 matching over 7 bases. Germline CDR1 LGHNA, CDR2 YSLEER. V shed 0 bases and J 2 bases; nucleotides not matched to a gene: 5. The CDR3 is 16 residues long. The CDR3 reads CASSQDTLADTDTQYF. The CDR3 DNA follows: TGCGCCAGCAGCCAAGATACCCTAGCGGACACAGATACGCAGTATTTT.

This clonotype was seen a handful of times. J is TRBJ2-7 and V is TRBV7-9; D perhaps matches TRBD1 (6 bases). The CDR3 is 13 residues long. Germline CDR1 SEHNR, CDR2 FQNEAQ (reference sequence). The germline V and J ends were trimmed by 3 bases and 7 bases, with 13 bases remaining between them. The chain's CDR3 is CASSFRDRMEQYF. The CDR3 coding sequence is TGTGCCAGCAGCTTTCGCGACAGGATGGAGCAGTACTTC.

This clonotype occurred a few times. The rearrangement links TRBV29-1 to TRBJ2-2; 7 positions agree with TRBD1. The germline V gene has CDR1 SQVTM and CDR2 ANQGSEA. V dropped 7 bases and J dropped 0; count of bases not matched to a gene: 5. The CDR3 extends over 14 amino acids. In nucleotides, the CDR3 is TGCAGCGCCACCGGGACAGCGAACACCGGGGAGCTGTTTTTT. It specifies CSATGTANTGELFF.

A few counts support this clonotype. The chain is built from TRBV6-2 or TRBV6-3 and TRBJ1-1; D remains ambiguous. The CDR3 totals 12 residues. Germline lookup yields CDR1 MNHEY and CDR2 SVGEGT. Trimming removed 0 bases from V and 3 bases from J, with 2 bases in between. The CDR3 here is CASSYSDTEAFF. The CDR3 DNA follows: TGTGCCAGCAGTTACTCTGACACTGAAGCTTTCTTT.

This chain links TRBV10-3 with TRBJ2-5; TRBD2 aligns across 8 bases. This CDR3 region has 11 residues. Unmatched junction bases numbered 0, after V lost 3 bases and J lost 9 bases. CDR1 is ENHRY, CDR2 SYGVKD, per germline. In nucleotides, the CDR3 is TGTGCCATCAGTGACGGGAGGGCCCAGTACTTC. It translates to CAISDGRAQYF.

This chain joins TRBV5-1 and TRBJ2-7; D uncertain. The CDR3 runs 14 residues. Trimming removed 0 bases from V and 3 bases from J, with 10 bases in between. The germline V gene has CDR1 SGHRS and CDR2 YFSETQ. This chain's CDR3 is CASSLEWANYEQYF. The CDR3 DNA sequence: TGCGCCAGCAGCTTGGAGTGGGCGAACTACGAGCAGTACTTC.

V and J are TRBV6-1 and TRBJ2-5, with 8 bases aligning to TRBD1. V shed 5 bases and J 5 bases; nucleotides not matched to a gene: 13. In germline, CDR1 is MNHNS, CDR2 SASEGT. This CDR3 comprises 16 residues. The chain's CDR3 is CASSKTGAVVWETQYF. For the CDR3, the DNA is TGTGCCAGCAGTAAGACAGGGGCGGTAGTATGGGAGACCCAGTACTTC.

The chain has TRBV29-1 and TRBJ2-4; D tentatively fits TRBD1 or TRBD2 (6 bases each). Germline CDR1 SQVTM, CDR2 ANQGSEA. The V end was cut by 7 bases, the J end by 8 bases, with 18 bases between. The CDR3 totals 13 residues. The CDR3 region is CSAQRLRGDIQYF. CDR3 coding DNA: TGCAGCGCGCAACGGTTAAGGGGGGACATTCAGTACTTC.